The sequence of this T cell receptor beta chain was determined in a study of T cell changes during pregnancy in multiple sclerosis. Using immunoSEQ multiplex PCR, the repertoire was profiled, and TCRdb retains in-frame clones only, with some absent. There are tens of thousands of clones in the sample; over 85% occur only once, and 3% to 3.5% lies in the top ten. The CDR3 sequence is 16 residues long. With 5 bases clipped from V and 7 bases from J, the junction kept 15 bases outside the gene matches. Germline V gene lookup returns CDR1 SGHDT and CDR2 YYEEEE. This clonotype was sampled from a female donor in good health, enrolled as a control in a pregnancy study. The sequenced sample was peripheral blood, obtained in the first trimester of pregnancy. This rearrangement joins TRBV5-6 to TRBJ1-2, with 9 positions matching TRBD1. CDR3 in DNA: TGTGCCAGCAGTCCCGGGACAGGGAACTATCTCGCTGGCTACACCTTC. This codes for CASSPGTGNYLAGYTF.